This T cell receptor (beta chain) stems from a study of blood T cell repertoires in COVID-19. Sequencing used immunoSEQ multiplex PCR; TCRdb keeps in-frame clones, though not all of them. Of about 60,000 clones detected, roughly 80% appear once; the ten largest clones hold 3% to 4.5%. The CDR3 sequence is 15 residues long. Germline CDR1 reads LGHNA; CDR2 reads YNFKEQ. Unmatched junction bases numbered 5, after V lost 2 bases and J lost 3 bases. This clone was picked up a small number of times. The sequence came from a woman in her thirties or forties with acute COVID-19. The chain employs TRBV4-2 and TRBJ2-7; TRBD1 aligns across 9 bases. Material: PBMCs or T cells enriched from blood (not recorded which). CDR3 bases: TGTGCCAGCAGCCAAACAGGGGGCACTCACTACGAGCAGTACTTC. Residues: CASSQTGGTHYEQYF.